This entry is about one T cell receptor (beta chain). The record originates from a study of cytomegalovirus exposure and HLA in healthy donors. This PCR relied on a set of 60 Vbeta primers and 13 Jbeta primers. Assay used: immunoSEQ multiplex PCR; TCRdb lists only in-frame clones, some missing. The sample has about 170,000 clones, around 77% seen once; the top ten hold 2% to 2.5%. Germline V gives CDR1 WSHSY, CDR2 SAAADI. V shed 3 bases and J shed 7 bases, with 19 bases lying between them. CDR3 length equals 17 residues. The receptor comes from a woman aged 25 to 45 in good health and CMV-seropositive. The chain carries TRBV10-2 and TRBJ1-6; tentatively, D is TRBD1 (6 bases). The sequenced sample consisted of PBMCs. CDR3 loop: CASSDPSGGAGNSPLHF. The CDR3 nucleotides read TGCGCCAGCAGTGACCCCTCCGGGGGGGCCGGGAATTCACCCCTCCACTTT.